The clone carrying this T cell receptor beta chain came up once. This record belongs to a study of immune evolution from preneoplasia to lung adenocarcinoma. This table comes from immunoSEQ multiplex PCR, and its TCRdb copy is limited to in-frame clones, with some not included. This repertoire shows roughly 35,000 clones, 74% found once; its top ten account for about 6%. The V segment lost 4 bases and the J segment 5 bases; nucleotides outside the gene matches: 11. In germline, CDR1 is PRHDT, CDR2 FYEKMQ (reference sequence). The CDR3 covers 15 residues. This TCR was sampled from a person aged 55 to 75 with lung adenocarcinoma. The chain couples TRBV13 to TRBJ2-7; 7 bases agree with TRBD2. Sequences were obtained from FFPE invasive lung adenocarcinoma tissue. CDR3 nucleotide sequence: TGTGCCAGCAGCTCGACGGAGGGCGGGAGAGACGAGCAGTACTTC. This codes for CASSSTEGGRDEQYF.